Following are 18 T cell receptor beta chains from one sample sequenced in a study of cytomegalovirus exposure and HLA in healthy donors. The PCR employed 60 Vbeta primers together with 13 Jbeta primers. Clones were read by immunoSEQ multiplex PCR, and TCRdb kept only the in-frame ones, dropping some. The table includes approximately 180,000 clones, around 81% detected once. The sample was PBMCs. The source of these receptors is a man younger than 35 in good health and CMV-seronegative.

This chain joins TRBV7-2 and TRBJ2-7; 8 bases are a match to TRBD2. This CDR3 is built from 14 residues. Germline V lookup: CDR1 SGHTA, CDR2 FQGNSA. After removal of 5 bases from V and 7 bases from J, the junction contained 10 bases not matched to a gene. The DNA for the CDR3 is TGTGCCAGCAGCCCCAGACTAGCGAGGGGTGAGCAGTACTTC. This sequence encodes CASSPRLARGEQYF.

The chain is built from TRBV2 and TRBJ2-1, with D hard to call. V lost 3 bases to trimming and J lost 6 bases, with 12 bases between them. Germline V lookup: CDR1 SNHLY, CDR2 FYNNEI. This CDR3 region has 14 residues. CDR3: CASSDRAFVNEQFF. The CDR3, as DNA: TGTGCCAGCAGTGACAGAGCGTTCGTCAATGAGCAGTTCTTC. Combining the CDR3 with reference TRBV2 and TRBJ2-1 gives the whole variable domain EPEVTQTPSHQVTQMGQEVILRCVPISNHLYFYWYRQILGQKVEFLVSFYNNEISEKSEIFDDQFSVERPDGSNFTLKIRSTKLEDSAMYFCASSDRAFVNEQFFGPGTRLTVL.

This rearrangement joins TRBV7-2 to TRBJ1-1; D is unclear. This CDR3 region has 15 residues. V lost 5 bases to trimming and J lost 0 bases, with 13 bases between them. Germline CDR1 is SGHTA and CDR2 is FQGNSA. This chain's CDR3 is CASSPPGTMNTEAFF. The CDR3 coding sequence is TGTGCCAGCAGCCCACCGGGAACTATGAACACTGAAGCTTTCTTT. The complete variable domain, with remaining parts taken from reference TRBV7-2 and TRBJ1-1, reads GAGVSQSPSNKVTEKGKDVELRCDPISGHTALYWYRQSLGQGLEFLIYFQGNSAPDKSGLPSDRFSAERTGGSVSTLTIQRTQQEDSAVYLCASSPPGTMNTEAFFGQGTRLTVV.

The chain links TRBV19 to TRBJ2-5; TRBD1 is a possible D gene (6 bases). Germline CDR1 reads LNHDA; CDR2 reads SQIVND (reference sequence). V gave up 6 bases and J gave up 4 bases, with 18 bases separating them. The CDR3 extends over 15 amino acids. The CDR3 sequence is CASSLPGHPGETQYF. CDR3 DNA: TGTGCCAGTAGCCTACCGGGACACCCTGGAGAGACCCAGTACTTC.

This clone is categorized as medium-sized (0.01 to 0.1%). The CDR3 sequence: CASRGDSEAETQYF. DNA of the CDR3: TGTGCCAGCAGGGGGGACAGTGAGGCTGAGACCCAGTACTTC. The chain joins TRBV6-1 to TRBJ2-5; 7 positions match TRBD1. The V gene's germline CDR1 is MNHNS and CDR2 SASEGT. The junction had 9 bases not matched to a gene; V was cut back by 6 bases and J by 5 bases. The CDR3 totals 14 residues.

The sample holds one count of this clone. The chain recombines TRBV7-8 with TRBJ1-2; 7 bases fit TRBD1. The V gene end was trimmed by 4 bases and the J gene end by 6 bases; junction bases not matched to a gene: 8. Germline lookup yields CDR1 SGHVS and CDR2 FQNEAQ. This CDR3 has 14 amino acids. CDR3 nucleotides: TGTGCCAGCAGCTCAGGGTGGGACAGAGATGGCTACACCTTC. This encodes CASSSGWDRDGYTF.

The table lists this clone with a count of one. The chain joins TRBV19 to TRBJ2-1; no clear D. This CDR3 spans 15 amino acids. V gave up 4 bases and J gave up 0 bases, with 10 bases separating them. CDR1 and CDR2 from the germline V gene are LNHDA and SQIVND (reference sequence). The DNA of the CDR3 is TGTGCCAGTAGTACCGGGTACACCTCCTACAATGAGCAGTTCTTC. This translates into CASSTGYTSYNEQFF.

J is TRBJ2-7 and V is TRBV7-2, with TRBD1 identical over 7 bases. The CDR3 covers 14 residues. Germline CDR1 and CDR2: SGHTA and FQGNSA. J was trimmed by 4 bases and V by 2 bases; bases with no gene match: 5. CDR3 coding DNA: TGTGCCAGCAGCTTATCACAGGGGCGGTACGAGCAGTACTTC. Its translation: CASSLSQGRYEQYF.

The J gene is TRBJ1-1, the V gene TRBV7-9; D is possibly TRBD1 (5 bases). The CDR3 has 14 residues. Germline V gene sequence: CDR1 SEHNR, CDR2 FQNEAQ (reference sequence). V lost 3 bases and J lost 1, with 9 bases in between. CDR3 sequence: CASSFRVRNTEAFF. CDR3 DNA sequence: TGTGCCAGCAGCTTCAGGGTGCGGAACACTGAAGCTTTCTTT.

Written as DNA, the CDR3 is TGTGCCAGCAGCGTAGTGAGGACAAGCGGGGGTTTTTTCTACGAGCAGTACTTC. Amino acid sequence: CASSVVRTSGGFFYEQYF. V usage is TRBV7-9 and J usage is TRBJ2-7; 8 bases match TRBD2. CDR3 length equals 18 residues. Germline CDR1 SEHNR, CDR2 FQNEAQ (reference sequence). With 5 bases clipped from V and 3 bases from J, the junction kept 18 bases outside the gene matches.

The chain combines TRBV7-9 with TRBJ1-6; D unclear. CDR1 is SEHNR, CDR2 FQNEAQ, per germline (reference sequence). The CDR3 has 17 amino acids. V was shortened by 2 bases and J by 2 bases, with 13 bases between the two germline ends. In nucleotides, the CDR3 is TGTGCCAGCAGCTTACCCAGCGGTGCGCCCTATAATTCACCCCTCCACTTT. It yields the protein CASSLPSGAPYNSPLHF.

V and J are TRBV7-9 and TRBJ2-1; 9 bases line up with TRBD2. J was trimmed by 4 bases and V by 6 bases; bases with no gene match: 13. There are 17 residues in the CDR3. Germline CDR1 is SEHNR and CDR2 is FQNEAQ (reference sequence). CDR3 in DNA: TGTGCCAGCAGAAAAGCGGCGCGGGAGGGCGGGTACAATGAGCAGTTCTTC. Its protein product is CASRKAAREGGYNEQFF.

J is TRBJ1-5 and V is TRBV19; tentative D call: TRBD1 (6 bases). Germline V gene lookup returns CDR1 LNHDA and CDR2 SQIVND (reference sequence). The CDR3 runs to 16 residues. The V and J ends lost 11 bases and 1 base respectively, with 21 bases between them. The CDR3 reads CASKGGAGESNQPQHF. The CDR3 DNA follows: TGTGCCTCTAAAGGTGGGGCAGGGGAAAGCAATCAGCCCCAGCATTTT.

V usage is TRBV4-1 and J usage is TRBJ1-5, with D possibly being TRBD1 (6 bases). From germline, CDR1 is MGHRA and CDR2 YSYEKL. Trimming took 0 bases from V and 5 from J, leaving 14 bases between them. This CDR3 has 16 amino acids. CDR3 nucleotide sequence: TGCGCCAGCAGCCAAGATTTAGGGGGTTTCTATCAGCCCCAGCATTTT. Its translation is CASSQDLGGFYQPQHF.

The rearrangement uses TRBV28 and TRBJ2-7, with 9 nucleotides matching TRBD1. The CDR3 covers 17 residues. J was trimmed by 1 base and V by 6 bases; bases with no gene match: 13. Germline V gene sequence: CDR1 MDHEN, CDR2 SYDVKM. The CDR3 loop reads CASSPFPGTGTSYEQYF. The CDR3, as DNA: TGTGCCAGCAGCCCTTTTCCCGGGACAGGGACTTCCTACGAGCAGTACTTC.

The count of this clone is one. The V and J genes are TRBV5-5 and TRBJ2-5; the match to TRBD2 covers 10 bases. V lost 0 bases to trimming and J lost 2 bases; unmatched junction nucleotides: 1. This CDR3 is 15 amino acids long. CDR1 is SGHKS, CDR2 YYEKEE, per germline (reference sequence). CDR3: CASSLGTSGQETQYF. The DNA of the CDR3 is TGTGCCAGCAGCTTGGGGACTAGCGGACAAGAGACCCAGTACTTC.

The V and J genes are TRBV7-9 and TRBJ2-1; the D gene is possibly TRBD1 (5 bases). Deletions cut 0 bases from V and 9 bases from J, with 18 bases between. Germline V gives CDR1 SEHNR, CDR2 FQNEAQ (reference sequence). The CDR3 totals 16 residues. The CDR3 loop is CASSLAVSGKRGEQFF. The CDR3 coding sequence is TGTGCCAGCAGCTTAGCGGTGTCAGGGAAACGAGGTGAGCAGTTCTTC.

The chain is built from TRBV18 and TRBJ1-5; perhaps TRBD1 as D (6 bases). From germline, CDR1 is KGHSH and CDR2 LQKENI. CDR3 length: 17 amino acids. The V gene lost 1 base and the J gene lost 6 bases, with 19 bases spanning the gap. DNA for the CDR3: TGTGCCAGCTCACCACTACCTATGCAGGGGCGGGTTCAGCCCCAGCATTTT. Translation: CASSPLPMQGRVQPQHF. Looking up the rest from reference TRBV18 and TRBJ1-5 gives the full variable domain: NAGVMQNPRHLVRRRGQEARLRCSPMKGHSHVYWYRQLPEEGLKFMVYLQKENIIDESGMPKERFSAEFPKEGPSILRIQQVVRGDSAAYFCASSPLPMQGRVQPQHFGDGTRLSIL.